The entry that follows covers one T cell receptor beta chain sequence. As yet, its antigen is unknown. One junction end does not reproduce the germline sequence, and a read error may be involved. The length of the CDR3 is 17 residues. Germline CDR1 is DFQATT and CDR2 is SNEGSKA (reference sequence). The data stem from a study of response to subunit inactivated influenza vaccine. Findings and limits, study-wide: New T cells are recruited in small numbers by each seasonal influenza vaccination, according to the authors' suggestion.

In TCRdb, the RT-PCR reads were re-called with MiXCR into one record per CDR3 protein. This table has about 480,000 distinct CDR3 sequences, roughly 13% appearing once. The source is a middle-aged man who received an inactivated influenza vaccine. The input for sequencing was PBMCs from blood, taken 45 days after vaccination. The chain combines TRBV20-1 with TRBJ2-7; 12 nucleotides match TRBD2. CDR3 nucleotides: TGCTGTGCTAAACCTCTGCCGACTAGCGGGAGAGGGAACGAGCAGTACTTC. This codes for CCAKPLPTSGRGNEQYF.